The clone carrying this T cell receptor (beta chain) occurred a few times. As yet, its antigen is unknown. The source of the sample is a study of vaccination and CD4 T cells after COVID-19. As to treatment: approximately 11-day PBMC culture with coronavirus spike peptide pools or control peptides (ViraFEST assay). ViraFEST enlarged antigen-specific T cell populations with peptide pools and afterwards sequenced TCRs. When approximately 10 days of culture had elapsed, CD4+ T cells were isolated by negative selection. Researchers used the Oncomine TCR Beta short-read assay to sequence DNA from cultured CD4+ T cells. TCRdb re-analysed the PCR reads in MiXCR, keeping a single row per CDR3 protein. The data hold under 15,000 distinct CDR3 sequences, with roughly two fifths observed a single time. Trimming took off 8 bases at V and 5 bases at J, with 15 bases between the two ends. The CDR3 has 13 residues.

Input material: CD4+ T cells from blood, cultured in vitro. This rearrangement joins TRBV12-3 or TRBV12-4 to TRBJ1-2; D unclear. The sequence derives from a human donor who had recovered from COVID-19. DNA for the CDR3: TGTGCCAGCTTACCGGACGTCGGATATGGCTACACCTTC. Its translation: CASLPDVGYGYTF.